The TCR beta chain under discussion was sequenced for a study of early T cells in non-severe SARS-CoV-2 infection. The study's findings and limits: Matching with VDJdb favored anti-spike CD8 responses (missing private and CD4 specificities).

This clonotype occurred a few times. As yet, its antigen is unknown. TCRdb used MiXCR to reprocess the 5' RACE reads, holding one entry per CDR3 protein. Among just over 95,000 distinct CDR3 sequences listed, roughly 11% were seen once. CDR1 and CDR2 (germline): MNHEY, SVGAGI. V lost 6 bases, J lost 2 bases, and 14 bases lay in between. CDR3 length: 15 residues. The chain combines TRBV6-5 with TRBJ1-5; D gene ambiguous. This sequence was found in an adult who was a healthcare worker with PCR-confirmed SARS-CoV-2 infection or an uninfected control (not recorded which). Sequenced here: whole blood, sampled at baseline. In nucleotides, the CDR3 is TGTGCCAGCAGCGTACGGTTTCATGGCAATCAGCCCCAGCATTTT. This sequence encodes CASSVRFHGNQPQHF.